A selection of T cell receptor beta chains follows, all from one sample in a study of Ad26.COV2.S vaccination and SARS-CoV-2 variants. Sequencing was performed with immunoSEQ multiplex PCR; in TCRdb, only in-frame clones are kept and a portion is missing. Here the sample spans 450,000 to 550,000 clones, 89% being singletons. Material: peripheral blood, obtained in a trial of Ad26.COV2.S vaccine versus placebo. These receptors were taken from a person between 18 and 59 years old who received the Ad26.COV2.S COVID-19 vaccine or a placebo. The CDR3 runs from the conserved cysteine through the conserved F or W. D genes are given only for firm matches. Some rows have no size entry. The others give once, few or many, or a class for an expanded clone.

clone size: NA; D gene: NA; J gene: TRBJ1-2; V gene: TRBV5-1; CDR3 length: 14; CDR3 protein: CASSPRGSNYGYTF; CDR3 DNA: TGCGCCAGCAGCCCTCGGGGGTCTAACTATGGCTACACCTTC
clone size: NA; D gene: TRBD2; J gene: TRBJ2-3; V gene: TRBV13; CDR3 length: 18; CDR3 protein: CASTLTGAFSGGTDTQYF; CDR3 DNA: TGTGCCAGCACCCTCACCGGGGCTTTTAGCGGGGGCACAGATACGCAGTATTTT
clone size: NA; D gene: NA; J gene: TRBJ1-2; V gene: TRBV15; CDR3 length: 12; CDR3 protein: CATSRVLSGYTF; CDR3 DNA: TGTGCCACCAGCAGAGTCCTCAGTGGCTACACCTTC
clone size: few; D gene: NA; J gene: TRBJ1-6; V gene: TRBV6-2/TRBV6-3; CDR3 length: 17; CDR3 protein: CASSYSGAYSYNSPLHF; CDR3 DNA: TGTGCCAGCAGTTACTCTGGGGCGTACTCCTATAATTCACCCCTCCACTTT
clone size: NA; D gene: TRBD1; J gene: TRBJ1-5; V gene: TRBV28; CDR3 length: 18; CDR3 protein: CASSLIGQGGILNQPQHF; CDR3 DNA: TGTGCCAGCAGTTTAATTGGACAGGGGGGTATTTTAAATCAGCCCCAGCATTTT
clone size: NA; D gene: NA; J gene: TRBJ2-1; V gene: TRBV7-2; CDR3 length: 16; CDR3 protein: CASSLIRLTNGNEQFF; CDR3 DNA: TGTGCCAGCAGCTTAATTAGGCTCACCAATGGGAATGAGCAGTTCTTC
clone size: NA; D gene: TRBD1; J gene: TRBJ2-3; V gene: TRBV11-3; CDR3 length: 16; CDR3 protein: CASSEIIGTGEDTQYF; CDR3 DNA: TGTGCCAGCAGCGAAATCATCGGGACAGGAGAGGATACGCAGTATTTT
clone size: NA; D gene: NA; J gene: TRBJ2-1; V gene: TRBV29-1; CDR3 length: 11; CDR3 protein: CSVEDLGAQFF; CDR3 DNA: TGCAGCGTTGAAGATCTTGGGGCTCAGTTCTTC
clone size: NA; D gene: NA; J gene: TRBJ2-7; V gene: TRBV20-1; CDR3 length: 11; CDR3 protein: CSARVGGEQYF; CDR3 DNA: TGCAGTGCTAGGGTTGGGGGCGAGCAGTACTTC
clone size: NA; D gene: TRBD2; J gene: TRBJ2-1; V gene: TRBV24-1; CDR3 length: 15; CDR3 protein: CATSDLGTNYNEQFF; CDR3 DNA: TGTGCCACCAGTGATTTGGGGACTAACTACAATGAGCAGTTCTTC
clone size: NA; D gene: NA; J gene: TRBJ1-2; V gene: TRBV12-3/TRBV12-4; CDR3 length: 13; CDR3 protein: CASSATGSYGYTF; CDR3 DNA: TGTGCCAGCAGCGCTACAGGGTCTTATGGCTACACCTTC
clone size: NA; D gene: NA; J gene: TRBJ2-2; V gene: TRBV7-7; CDR3 length: 14; CDR3 protein: CASSLATSSGELFF; CDR3 DNA: TGTGCTAGCAGCTTAGCGACTAGTTCGGGGGAGCTGTTTTTT
clone size: NA; D gene: TRBD2; J gene: TRBJ2-2; V gene: TRBV2; CDR3 length: 16; CDR3 protein: CASGTSGSPDTGELFF; CDR3 DNA: TGTGCCAGCGGGACTAGCGGGAGTCCGGACACCGGGGAGCTGTTTTTT
clone size: NA; D gene: NA; J gene: TRBJ2-7; V gene: TRBV14; CDR3 length: 13; CDR3 protein: CASSQDSDYEQYF; CDR3 DNA: TGTGCCAGCAGCCAAGACTCAGACTACGAGCAGTACTTC
clone size: NA; D gene: NA; J gene: TRBJ1-1; V gene: TRBV29-1; CDR3 length: 12; CDR3 protein: CSAIRGNTEAFF; CDR3 DNA: TGCAGCGCAATCAGGGGGAACACTGAAGCTTTCTTT
clone size: NA; D gene: TRBD2; J gene: TRBJ2-5; V gene: TRBV5-1; CDR3 length: 15; CDR3 protein: CASSLGLAGSETQYF; CDR3 DNA: TGCGCCAGCAGCTTGGGACTAGCGGGATCAGAGACCCAGTACTTC
clone size: NA; D gene: NA; J gene: TRBJ1-1; V gene: TRBV27; CDR3 length: 15; CDR3 protein: CASSLRGPLHTEAFF; CDR3 DNA: TGTGCCAGCAGTCTCCGGGGGCCATTGCACACTGAAGCTTTCTTT
clone size: NA; D gene: NA; J gene: TRBJ2-5; V gene: TRBV10-2; CDR3 length: 15; CDR3 protein: CASVHGRVASETQYF; CDR3 DNA: TGCGCCAGCGTCCACGGTCGGGTGGCTAGCGAGACCCAGTACTTC
clone size: NA; D gene: TRBD1; J gene: TRBJ1-6; V gene: TRBV27; CDR3 length: 16; CDR3 protein: CASRKQGGIYNSPLHF; CDR3 DNA: TGTGCCAGCAGAAAACAGGGGGGGATTTATAATTCACCCCTCCACTTT
clone size: NA; D gene: NA; J gene: TRBJ2-5; V gene: TRBV7-2; CDR3 length: 12; CDR3 protein: CASSINRETQYF; CDR3 DNA: TGTGCCAGCAGCATAAACCGGGAGACCCAGTACTTC
clone size: few; D gene: NA; J gene: TRBJ1-1; V gene: TRBV18; CDR3 length: 14; CDR3 protein: CASSPATRNTEAFF; CDR3 DNA: TGTGCCAGCTCACCAGCGACACGCAACACTGAAGCTTTCTTT
clone size: NA; D gene: TRBD1; J gene: TRBJ2-1; V gene: TRBV7-9; CDR3 length: 15; CDR3 protein: CASSRDRGVYNEQFF; CDR3 DNA: TGTGCCAGCAGCCGTGACAGGGGGGTATACAATGAGCAGTTCTTC
clone size: NA; D gene: NA; J gene: TRBJ2-6; V gene: TRBV4-1; CDR3 length: 17; CDR3 protein: CASSSLSGGDGANVLTF; CDR3 DNA: TGCGCCAGCAGCTCCCTCTCCGGGGGTGATGGGGCCAACGTCCTGACTTTC
clone size: NA; D gene: TRBD2; J gene: TRBJ2-1; V gene: TRBV9; CDR3 length: 19; CDR3 protein: CASSVFSGREVSGQNEQFF; CDR3 DNA: TGTGCCAGCAGCGTATTTAGCGGGAGGGAGGTGAGTGGGCAGAATGAGCAGTTCTTC
clone size: NA; D gene: TRBD1; J gene: TRBJ2-1; V gene: TRBV4-3; CDR3 length: 17; CDR3 protein: CASSQDYVGQTYNEQFF; CDR3 DNA: TGCGCCAGCAGCCAAGATTATGTGGGACAGACCTACAATGAGCAGTTCTTC
clone size: NA; D gene: TRBD1; J gene: TRBJ2-7; V gene: TRBV18; CDR3 length: 15; CDR3 protein: CASSPLRQGAGEQYF; CDR3 DNA: TGTGCCAGCTCACCACTCCGCCAGGGGGCTGGGGAGCAGTACTTC
clone size: NA; D gene: NA; J gene: TRBJ1-6; V gene: TRBV14; CDR3 length: 14; CDR3 protein: CASSLAQDFSPLHF; CDR3 DNA: TGTGCCAGCAGCCTCGCCCAGGATTTTTCACCCCTCCACTTT
clone size: NA; D gene: NA; J gene: TRBJ2-7; V gene: TRBV6-2/TRBV6-3; CDR3 length: 12; CDR3 protein: CASSLLSYEQYF; CDR3 DNA: TGTGCCAGCAGTTTGCTCTCCTACGAGCAGTACTTC
clone size: NA; D gene: TRBD1; J gene: TRBJ1-1; V gene: TRBV7-6; CDR3 length: 15; CDR3 protein: CASSLAGQGSTEAFF; CDR3 DNA: TGTGCCAGCAGCTTAGCGGGACAGGGAAGCACTGAAGCTTTCTTT
clone size: NA; D gene: NA; J gene: TRBJ2-1; V gene: TRBV18; CDR3 length: 15; CDR3 protein: CASSPTEDSYNEQFF; CDR3 DNA: TGTGCCAGCTCGCCGACGGAGGACTCCTACAATGAGCAGTTCTTC
clone size: NA; D gene: NA; J gene: TRBJ2-1; V gene: TRBV19; CDR3 length: 15; CDR3 protein: CASSIEASPYNEQFF; CDR3 DNA: TGTGCCAGTAGTATAGAGGCTAGCCCCTACAATGAGCAGTTCTTC
clone size: once; D gene: TRBD1; J gene: TRBJ1-3; V gene: TRBV10-2; CDR3 length: 16; CDR3 protein: CASRDGTVSPGNTIYF; CDR3 DNA: TGCGCCAGCAGGGACGGGACAGTTTCACCTGGAAACACCATATATTTT
clone size: NA; D gene: NA; J gene: TRBJ2-1; V gene: TRBV27; CDR3 length: 18; CDR3 protein: CASSPWPPDGSSYNEQFF; CDR3 DNA: TGTGCCAGCAGTCCCTGGCCCCCGGACGGAAGCTCCTACAATGAGCAGTTCTTC
clone size: NA; D gene: TRBD1; J gene: TRBJ2-3; V gene: TRBV7-9; CDR3 length: 17; CDR3 protein: CASSWPPRTGDTDTQYF; CDR3 DNA: TGTGCCAGCAGCTGGCCCCCGCGGACAGGGGACACAGATACGCAGTATTTT
clone size: NA; D gene: NA; J gene: TRBJ1-5; V gene: TRBV30; CDR3 length: 18; CDR3 protein: CAWSVPHWDRQNNQPQHF; CDR3 DNA: TGTGCCTGGAGTGTACCCCACTGGGACCGTCAAAATAATCAGCCCCAGCATTTT
clone size: NA; D gene: NA; J gene: TRBJ2-3; V gene: TRBV27; CDR3 length: 16; CDR3 protein: CASSFRTGTSTDTQYF; CDR3 DNA: TGTGCCAGCAGTTTTAGGACGGGTACTAGCACAGATACGCAGTATTTT
clone size: NA; D gene: TRBD2; J gene: TRBJ2-2; V gene: TRBV4-2; CDR3 length: 16; CDR3 protein: CASSRSGLAGTGELFF; CDR3 DNA: TGTGCCAGCAGCCGGTCAGGACTAGCCGGCACCGGGGAGCTGTTTTTT
clone size: NA; D gene: NA; J gene: TRBJ2-1; V gene: TRBV4-2; CDR3 length: 14; CDR3 protein: CASSPPGVYNEQFF; CDR3 DNA: TGTGCCAGCAGCCCCCCTGGCGTCTACAATGAGCAGTTCTTC
clone size: NA; D gene: NA; J gene: TRBJ1-5; V gene: TRBV3-1/TRBV3-2; CDR3 length: 14; CDR3 protein: CASSQQRNNQPQHF; CDR3 DNA: TGTGCCAGCAGCCAACAGAGGAACAATCAGCCCCAGCATTTT
clone size: NA; D gene: NA; J gene: TRBJ1-2; V gene: TRBV28; CDR3 length: 12; CDR3 protein: CASSRLYGGYTF; CDR3 DNA: TGTGCCAGCAGTCGCCTATATGGAGGCTACACCTTC
clone size: NA; D gene: TRBD1; J gene: TRBJ2-7; V gene: TRBV9; CDR3 length: 16; CDR3 protein: CASSVGQWARSGEQYF; CDR3 DNA: TGTGCCAGCAGCGTGGGACAGTGGGCCAGAAGTGGTGAGCAGTACTTC
clone size: NA; D gene: NA; J gene: TRBJ2-3; V gene: TRBV19; CDR3 length: 15; CDR3 protein: CASSPSWVPTDTQYF; CDR3 DNA: TGTGCCAGTAGCCCGAGTTGGGTCCCCACAGATACGCAGTATTTT